This T cell receptor (beta chain) stems from a study of control samples from healthy donors and cancer patients. Some clones are missing from TCRdb's copy, which holds only in-frame ones; the method was immunoSEQ multiplex PCR. Of around 100,000 clones listed, about 86% were seen once; the top ten hold less than 15%. This CDR3 is 13 amino acids long. Between the trimmed V and J ends, which lost 3 bases and 5 bases, there was a span of 11 bases. Germline assignment: CDR1 KGHSH and CDR2 LQKENI. This sequence originates from a man aged 25-40 years in good health. Sequenced input: blood. This rearrangement joins TRBV18 to TRBJ2-7, with no clear D. DNA of the CDR3: TGTGCCAGCTCACCGCGTGCGGCCCACGAGCAGTACTTC. It translates to CASSPRAAHEQYF.